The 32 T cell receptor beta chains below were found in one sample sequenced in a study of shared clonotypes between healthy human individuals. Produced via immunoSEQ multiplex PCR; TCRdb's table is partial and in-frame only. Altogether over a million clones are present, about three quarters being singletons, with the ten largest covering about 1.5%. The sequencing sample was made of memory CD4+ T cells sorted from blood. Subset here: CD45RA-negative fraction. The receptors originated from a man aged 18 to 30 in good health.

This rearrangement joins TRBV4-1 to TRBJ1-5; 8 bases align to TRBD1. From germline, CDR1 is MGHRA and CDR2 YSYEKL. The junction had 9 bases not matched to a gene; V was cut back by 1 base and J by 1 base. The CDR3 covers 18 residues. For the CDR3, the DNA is TGCGCCAGCAGCCAAGCCCCGGACAGGGAGGGGAGCAATCAGCCCCAGCATTTT. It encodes CASSQAPDREGSNQPQHF.

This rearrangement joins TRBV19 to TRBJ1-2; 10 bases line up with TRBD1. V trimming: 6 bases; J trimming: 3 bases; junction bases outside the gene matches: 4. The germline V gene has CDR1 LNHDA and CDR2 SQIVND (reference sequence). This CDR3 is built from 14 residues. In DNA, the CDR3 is TGTGCCAGTAGGGGACAGGGGTACTACTATGGCTACACCTTC. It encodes CASRGQGYYYGYTF.

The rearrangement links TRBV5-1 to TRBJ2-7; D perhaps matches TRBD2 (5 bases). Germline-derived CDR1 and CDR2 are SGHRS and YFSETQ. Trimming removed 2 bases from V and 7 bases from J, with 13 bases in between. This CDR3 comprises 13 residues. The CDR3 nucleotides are TGCGCCAGCAGCTTTACCCCCCCGGGGGAGCAGTACTTC. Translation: CASSFTPPGEQYF. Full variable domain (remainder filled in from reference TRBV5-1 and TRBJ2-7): KAGVTQTPRYLIKTRGQQVTLSCSPISGHRSVSWYQQTPGQGLQFLFEYFSETQRNKGNFPGRFSGRQFSNSRSEMNVSTLELGDSALYLCASSFTPPGEQYFGPGTRLTVT.

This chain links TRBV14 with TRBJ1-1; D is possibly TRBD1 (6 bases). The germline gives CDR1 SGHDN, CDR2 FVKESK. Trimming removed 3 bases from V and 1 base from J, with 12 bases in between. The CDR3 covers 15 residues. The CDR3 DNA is TGTGCCAGCAGCCACCGACAGGTAGCGAACACTGAAGCTTTCTTT. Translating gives CASSHRQVANTEAFF.

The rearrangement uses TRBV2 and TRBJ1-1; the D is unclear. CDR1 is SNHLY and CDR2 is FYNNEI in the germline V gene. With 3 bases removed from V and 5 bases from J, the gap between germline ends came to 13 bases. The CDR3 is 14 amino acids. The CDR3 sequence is CASSDSAGKTEAFF. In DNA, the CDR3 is TGTGCCAGCAGTGATTCGGCGGGAAAGACTGAAGCTTTCTTT.

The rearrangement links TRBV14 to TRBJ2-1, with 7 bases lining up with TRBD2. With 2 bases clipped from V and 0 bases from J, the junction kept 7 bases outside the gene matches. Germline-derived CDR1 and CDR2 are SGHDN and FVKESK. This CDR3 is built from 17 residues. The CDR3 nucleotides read TGTGCCAGCAGCCAATTTATAGCGGGCGTCTCCTACAATGAGCAGTTCTTC. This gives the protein CASSQFIAGVSYNEQFF.

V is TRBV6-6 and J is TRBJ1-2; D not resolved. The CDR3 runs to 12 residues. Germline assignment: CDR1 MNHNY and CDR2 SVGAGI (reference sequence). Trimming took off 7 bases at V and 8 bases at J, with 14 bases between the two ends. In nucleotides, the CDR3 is TGTGCCAGCACCCGGGCCGGGAACGGCTACACCTTC. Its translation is CASTRAGNGYTF.

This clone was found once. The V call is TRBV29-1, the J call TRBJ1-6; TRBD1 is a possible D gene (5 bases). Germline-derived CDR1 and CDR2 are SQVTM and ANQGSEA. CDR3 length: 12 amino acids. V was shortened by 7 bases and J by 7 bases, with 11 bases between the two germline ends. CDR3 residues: CSAQEGNSPLHF. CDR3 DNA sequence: TGCAGCGCCCAAGAGGGGAATTCACCCCTCCACTTT.

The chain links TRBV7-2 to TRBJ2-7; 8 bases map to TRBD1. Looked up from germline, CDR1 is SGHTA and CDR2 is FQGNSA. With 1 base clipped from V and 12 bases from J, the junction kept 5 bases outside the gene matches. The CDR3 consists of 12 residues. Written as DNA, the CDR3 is TGTGCCAGCAGCTTAGAGACAGGGGTGGTGTACTTC. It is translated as CASSLETGVVYF.

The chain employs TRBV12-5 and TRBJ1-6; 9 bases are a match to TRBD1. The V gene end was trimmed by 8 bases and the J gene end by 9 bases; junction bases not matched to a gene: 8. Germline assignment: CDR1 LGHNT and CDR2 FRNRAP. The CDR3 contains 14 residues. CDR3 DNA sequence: TGTGCTAGTTCGGGACAGGGATGGTCTTCACCCCTCCACTTT. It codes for CASSGQGWSSPLHF.

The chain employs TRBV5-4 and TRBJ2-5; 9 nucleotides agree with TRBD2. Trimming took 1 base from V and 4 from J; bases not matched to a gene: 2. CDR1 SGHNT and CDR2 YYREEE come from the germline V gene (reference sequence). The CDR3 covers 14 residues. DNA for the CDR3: TGTGCCAGCAGCTTGTCACTAGCGGGAGAGACCCAGTACTTC. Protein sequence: CASSLSLAGETQYF.

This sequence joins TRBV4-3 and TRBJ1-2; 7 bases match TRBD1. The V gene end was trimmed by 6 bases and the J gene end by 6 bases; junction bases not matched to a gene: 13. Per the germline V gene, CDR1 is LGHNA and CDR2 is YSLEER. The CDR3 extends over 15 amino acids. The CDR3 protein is CASSSQPGGEDGYTF. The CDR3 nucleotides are TGCGCCAGCAGTTCACAACCAGGGGGAGAGGATGGCTACACCTTC.

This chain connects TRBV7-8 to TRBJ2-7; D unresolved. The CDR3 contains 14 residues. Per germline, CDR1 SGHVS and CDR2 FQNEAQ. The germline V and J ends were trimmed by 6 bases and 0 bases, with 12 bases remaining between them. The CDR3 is CASRSSGSSYEQYF. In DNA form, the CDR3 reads TGTGCCAGCAGATCCTCCGGGTCCTCCTACGAGCAGTACTTC.

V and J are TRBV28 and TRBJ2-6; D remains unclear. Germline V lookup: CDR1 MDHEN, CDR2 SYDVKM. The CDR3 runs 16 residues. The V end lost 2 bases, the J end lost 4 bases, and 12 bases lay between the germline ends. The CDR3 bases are TGTGCCAGCAGTTTAAAACCTGGACGGGGGGCCAACGTCCTGACTTTC. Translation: CASSLKPGRGANVLTF. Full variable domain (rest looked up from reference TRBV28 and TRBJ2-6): DVKVTQSSRYLVKRTGEKVFLECVQDMDHENMFWYRQDPGLGLRLIYFSYDVKMKEKGDIPEGYSVSREKKERFSLILESASTNQTSMYLCASSLKPGRGANVLTFGAGSRLTVL.

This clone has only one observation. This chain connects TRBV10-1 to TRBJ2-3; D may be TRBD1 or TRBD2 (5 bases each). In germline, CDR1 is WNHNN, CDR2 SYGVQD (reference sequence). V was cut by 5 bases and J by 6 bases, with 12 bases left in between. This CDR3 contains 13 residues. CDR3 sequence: CASSPWGKDTQYF. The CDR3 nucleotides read TGCGCCAGCAGTCCCTGGGGGAAGGATACGCAGTATTTT.

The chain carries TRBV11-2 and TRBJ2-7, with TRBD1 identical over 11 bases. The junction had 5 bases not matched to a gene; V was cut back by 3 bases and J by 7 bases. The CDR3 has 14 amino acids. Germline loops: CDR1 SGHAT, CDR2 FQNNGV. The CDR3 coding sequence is TGTGCCAGCAGCTTGGCGGGGACAGGGGGGGAGCAGTACTTC. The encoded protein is CASSLAGTGGEQYF.

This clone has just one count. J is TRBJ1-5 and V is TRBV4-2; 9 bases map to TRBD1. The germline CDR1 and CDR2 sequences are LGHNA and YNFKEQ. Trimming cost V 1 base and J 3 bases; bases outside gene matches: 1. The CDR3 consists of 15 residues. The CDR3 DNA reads TGTGCCAGCAGCCAAGGGACAGGGGCCAATCAGCCCCAGCATTTT. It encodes CASSQGTGANQPQHF.

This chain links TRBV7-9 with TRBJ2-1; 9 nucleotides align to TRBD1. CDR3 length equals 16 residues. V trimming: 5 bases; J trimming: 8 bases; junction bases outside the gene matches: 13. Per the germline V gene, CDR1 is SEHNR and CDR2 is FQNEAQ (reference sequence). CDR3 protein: CASSRVWDRVSDEQFF. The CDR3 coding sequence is TGTGCCAGCAGCCGGGTATGGGACAGGGTGAGCGATGAGCAGTTCTTC.

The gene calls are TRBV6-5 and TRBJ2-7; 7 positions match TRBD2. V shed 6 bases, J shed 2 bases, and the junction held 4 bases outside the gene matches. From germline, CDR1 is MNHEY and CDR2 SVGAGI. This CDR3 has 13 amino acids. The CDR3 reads CASRLAEPYEQYF. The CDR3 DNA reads TGTGCCAGCAGGCTAGCGGAGCCCTACGAGCAGTACTTC.

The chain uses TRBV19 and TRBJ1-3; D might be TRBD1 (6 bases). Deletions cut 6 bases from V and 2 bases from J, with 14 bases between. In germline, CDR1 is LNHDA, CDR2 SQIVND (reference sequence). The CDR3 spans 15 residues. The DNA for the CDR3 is TGTGCCAGTAGACCTACAGGGTCCGCTGGAAACACCATATATTTT. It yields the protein CASRPTGSAGNTIYF.

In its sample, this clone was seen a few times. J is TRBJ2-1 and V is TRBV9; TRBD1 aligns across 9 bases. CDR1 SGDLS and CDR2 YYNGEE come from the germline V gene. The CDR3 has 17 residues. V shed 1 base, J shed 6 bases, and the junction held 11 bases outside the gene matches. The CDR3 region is CASSVPKGQGTSNEQFF. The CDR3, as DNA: TGTGCCAGCAGCGTACCAAAAGGACAGGGGACGTCCAATGAGCAGTTCTTC.

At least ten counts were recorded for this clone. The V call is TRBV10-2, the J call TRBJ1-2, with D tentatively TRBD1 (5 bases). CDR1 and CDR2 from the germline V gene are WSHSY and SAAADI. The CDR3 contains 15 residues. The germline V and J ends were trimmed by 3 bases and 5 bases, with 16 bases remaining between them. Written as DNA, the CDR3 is TGCGCCAGCAGTGATACGGGGCTAGGGGTATATGGCTACACCTTC. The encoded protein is CASSDTGLGVYGYTF.

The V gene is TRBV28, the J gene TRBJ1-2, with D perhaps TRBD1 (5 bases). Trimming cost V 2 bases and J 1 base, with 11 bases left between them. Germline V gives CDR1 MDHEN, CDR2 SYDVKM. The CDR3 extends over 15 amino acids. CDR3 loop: CASSLGFRVNYGYTF. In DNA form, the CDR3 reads TGTGCCAGCAGTTTAGGGTTCAGGGTTAACTATGGCTACACCTTC.

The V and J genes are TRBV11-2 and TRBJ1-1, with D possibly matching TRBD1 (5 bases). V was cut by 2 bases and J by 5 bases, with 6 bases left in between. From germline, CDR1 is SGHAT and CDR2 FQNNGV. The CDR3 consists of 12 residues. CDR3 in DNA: TGTGCCAGCAGCTTACAGGGTACTGAAGCTTTCTTT. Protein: CASSLQGTEAFF.

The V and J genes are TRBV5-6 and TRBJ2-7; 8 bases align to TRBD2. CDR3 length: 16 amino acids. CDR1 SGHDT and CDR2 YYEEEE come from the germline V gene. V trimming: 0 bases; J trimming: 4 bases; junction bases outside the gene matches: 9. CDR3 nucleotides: TGTGCCAGCAGCTTGGCCGTGCGGGGGGCGGAATACGAGCAGTACTTC. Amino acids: CASSLAVRGAEYEQYF.

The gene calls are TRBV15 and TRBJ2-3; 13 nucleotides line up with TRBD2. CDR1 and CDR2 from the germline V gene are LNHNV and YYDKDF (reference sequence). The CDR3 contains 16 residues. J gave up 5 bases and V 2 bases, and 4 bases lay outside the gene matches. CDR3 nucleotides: TGTGCCACCAGCAGACTACGACTAGCGGGGGGAGATACGCAGTATTTT. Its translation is CATSRLRLAGGDTQYF.

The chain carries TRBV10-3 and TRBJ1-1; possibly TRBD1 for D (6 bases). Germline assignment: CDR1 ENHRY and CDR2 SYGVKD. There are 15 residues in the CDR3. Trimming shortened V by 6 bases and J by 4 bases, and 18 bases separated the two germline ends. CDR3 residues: CAIRPTSGVGTEAFF. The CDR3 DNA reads TGTGCCATCAGACCAACTTCAGGGGTAGGCACTGAAGCTTTCTTT.

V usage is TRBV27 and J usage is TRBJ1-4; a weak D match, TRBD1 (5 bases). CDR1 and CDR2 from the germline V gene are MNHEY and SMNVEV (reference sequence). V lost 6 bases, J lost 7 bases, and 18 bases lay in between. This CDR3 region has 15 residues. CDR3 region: CASRGIPPRGEKLFF. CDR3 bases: TGTGCCAGCAGAGGGATCCCCCCTAGGGGTGAAAAACTGTTTTTT.

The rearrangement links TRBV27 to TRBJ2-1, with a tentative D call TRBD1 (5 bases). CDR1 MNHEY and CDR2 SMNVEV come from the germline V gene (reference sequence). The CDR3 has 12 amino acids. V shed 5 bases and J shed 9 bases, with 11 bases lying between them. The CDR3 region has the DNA TGTGCCAGCAGTCCCTCAGGGTTTGAGCAGTTCTTC. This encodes CASSPSGFEQFF.

The CDR3: CASSLAGWRETQYF. Here the CDR3 DNA reads TGTGCCAGCAGCCTGGCAGGGTGGAGGGAGACCCAGTACTTC. J is TRBJ2-5 and V is TRBV7-2; the D gene could be TRBD1 or TRBD2 (5 bases each). V gave up 5 bases and J gave up 5 bases, with 15 bases separating them. The CDR3 length is 14 residues. Germline V lookup: CDR1 SGHTA, CDR2 FQGNSA.

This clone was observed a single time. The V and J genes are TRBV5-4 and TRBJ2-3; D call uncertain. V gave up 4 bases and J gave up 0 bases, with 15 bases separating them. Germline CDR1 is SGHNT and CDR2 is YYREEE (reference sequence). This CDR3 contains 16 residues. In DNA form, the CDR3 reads TGTGCCAGCAGCCCAAGACGACTGGCTAGCACAGATACGCAGTATTTT. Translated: CASSPRRLASTDTQYF.

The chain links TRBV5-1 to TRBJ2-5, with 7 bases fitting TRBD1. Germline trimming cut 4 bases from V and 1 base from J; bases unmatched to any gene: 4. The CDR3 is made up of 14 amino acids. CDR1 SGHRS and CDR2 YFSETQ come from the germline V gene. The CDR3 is CASSNGDSQETQYF. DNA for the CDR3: TGCGCCAGCAGCAATGGGGACAGCCAAGAGACCCAGTACTTC. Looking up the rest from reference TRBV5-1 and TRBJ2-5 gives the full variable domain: KAGVTQTPRYLIKTRGQQVTLSCSPISGHRSVSWYQQTPGQGLQFLFEYFSETQRNKGNFPGRFSGRQFSNSRSEMNVSTLELGDSALYLCASSNGDSQETQYFGPGTRLLVL.